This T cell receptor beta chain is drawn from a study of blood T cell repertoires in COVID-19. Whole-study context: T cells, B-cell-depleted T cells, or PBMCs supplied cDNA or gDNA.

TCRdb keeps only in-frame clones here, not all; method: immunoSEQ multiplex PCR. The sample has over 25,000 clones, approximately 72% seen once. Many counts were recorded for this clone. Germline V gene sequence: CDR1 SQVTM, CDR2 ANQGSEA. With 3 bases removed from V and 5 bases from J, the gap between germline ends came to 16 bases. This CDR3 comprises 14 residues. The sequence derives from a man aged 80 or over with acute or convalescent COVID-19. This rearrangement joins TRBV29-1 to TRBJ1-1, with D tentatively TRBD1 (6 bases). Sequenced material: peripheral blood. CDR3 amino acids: CSVEISGARTEAFF. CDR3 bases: TGCAGCGTTGAGATTTCAGGGGCGCGGACTGAAGCTTTCTTT.